The following is a TCR beta chain sequence with its context. Its cognate antigen is unknown. The entry originates in a study of OX40 agonist ivuxolimab in advanced cancers. Whole-study context: People who had prior anti-PD-1, anti-PD-L1 or anti-CTLA-4 therapy could take part, and around 40% had some. Study conclusions and caveats: Nonresponders, in some cases, also had low normalized T-cell clonal expansion.

TCRdb keeps only in-frame clones here, not all; method: immunoSEQ multiplex PCR. The data show 65,000 to 70,000 clones, with approximately 86% seen just once and 2.5% to 3% held by the top ten. V was cut by 2 bases and J by 0 bases, with 8 bases left in between. The V gene's germline CDR1 is KGHSH and CDR2 LQKENI. This CDR3 has 15 amino acids. The V and J genes are TRBV18 and TRBJ1-5; D unresolved. The source material was CD4+ or CD8+ T cells sorted from blood, sampled in a trial of the OX40 agonist ivuxolimab. This receptor was taken from an adult with an advanced solid tumor such as melanoma, head and neck, liver or kidney cancer. The CDR3 DNA reads as TGTGCCAGCTCACCAGGGCACCATAGCAATCAGCCCCAGCATTTT. Its translation is CASSPGHHSNQPQHF.